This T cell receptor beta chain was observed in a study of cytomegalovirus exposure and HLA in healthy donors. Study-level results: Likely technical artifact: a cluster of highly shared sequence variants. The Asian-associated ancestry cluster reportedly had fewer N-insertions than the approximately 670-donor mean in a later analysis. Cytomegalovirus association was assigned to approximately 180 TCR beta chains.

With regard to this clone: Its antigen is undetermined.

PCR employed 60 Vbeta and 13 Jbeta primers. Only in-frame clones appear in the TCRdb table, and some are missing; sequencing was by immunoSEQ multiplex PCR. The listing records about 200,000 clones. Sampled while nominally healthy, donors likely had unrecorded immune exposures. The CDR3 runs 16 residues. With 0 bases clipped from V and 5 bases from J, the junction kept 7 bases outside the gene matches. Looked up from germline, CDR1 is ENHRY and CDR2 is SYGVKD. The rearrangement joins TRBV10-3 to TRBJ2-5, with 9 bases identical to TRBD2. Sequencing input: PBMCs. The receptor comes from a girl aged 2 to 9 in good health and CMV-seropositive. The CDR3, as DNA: TGTGCCATCAGTGAGTCGGTAGCGGGAGTAGTGGAGACCCAGTACTTC. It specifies CAISESVAGVVETQYF.